The 31 T cell receptor beta chains listed next were all sequenced from one sample in a study of identical twins. Each CDR3 protein is one row after TCRdb ran MiXCR on the 5' RACE reads. The table has nearly 200,000 distinct CDR3 sequences, 15% seen once. This sample was also put to use in a study of T cells expressing NK-cell markers.

The sequenced sample consisted of CD8+ T cells sorted from blood. All receptors derive from a woman aged 18-29 years in good health.

The chain has TRBV11-2 and TRBJ2-7, with TRBD2 matching 7 bases. This CDR3 spans 13 amino acids. V shed 2 bases, J shed 6 bases, and the junction held 4 bases outside the gene matches. CDR1 is SGHAT, CDR2 FQNNGV, per germline. DNA of the CDR3: TGTGCCAGCAGCTTAATTTCGGGGGGCGAGCAGTACTTC. This codes for CASSLISGGEQYF. The whole variable domain, remainder taken from reference TRBV11-2 and TRBJ2-7, is EAGVAQSPRYKIIEKRQSVAFWCNPISGHATLYWYQQILGQGPKLLIQFQNNGVVDDSQLPKDRFSAERLKGVDSTLKIQPAKLEDSAVYLCASSLISGGEQYFGPGTRLTVT.

The V gene is TRBV20-1, the J gene TRBJ2-3, with 9 bases matching TRBD2. In germline, CDR1 is DFQATT, CDR2 SNEGSKA (reference sequence). This CDR3 is 14 amino acids long. The J segment lost 2 bases and the V segment lost 5 bases, leaving 5 bases of the junction unmatched. This chain's CDR3 is CSADAGGDTDTQYF. As DNA, the CDR3 is TGCAGTGCTGATGCGGGAGGGGACACAGATACGCAGTATTTT.

This clonotype has more than one count but fewer than ten. This chain uses TRBV6-1 with TRBJ2-7; possible D gene TRBD1, 6 bases. The CDR3 loop spans 15 amino acids. V lost 6 bases to trimming and J lost 5 bases, with 20 bases between them. The germline CDR1 and CDR2 sequences are MNHNS and SASEGT. The CDR3 DNA reads TGTGCCAGCAGAGAAATCAGGGGTTCGTTCCACGAGCAGTACTTC. Translation: CASREIRGSFHEQYF.

This clonotype was counted a few times. The V and J genes are TRBV15 and TRBJ1-1; unclear D gene. Germline CDR1 reads LNHNV; CDR2 reads YYDKDF (reference sequence). V dropped 1 base and J dropped 4 bases, with 16 bases sitting between them. The CDR3 runs to 16 residues. CDR3 nucleotides: TGTGCCACCAGCAGAGTTATAAGGGCTTACGGCACTGAAGCTTTCTTT. Translated: CATSRVIRAYGTEAFF.

The CDR3 is CASPSGANTGELFF. CDR3 nucleotide sequence: TGTGCCAGCCCTAGCGGGGCGAACACCGGGGAGCTGTTTTTT. The V gene is TRBV2, the J gene TRBJ2-2, with 9 bases that match TRBD2. Germline CDR1 SNHLY, CDR2 FYNNEI. V shed 8 bases and J 0 bases; nucleotides not matched to a gene: 1. This CDR3 spans 14 amino acids. Complete variable domain (other parts from reference TRBV2 and TRBJ2-2): EPEVTQTPSHQVTQMGQEVILRCVPISNHLYFYWYRQILGQKVEFLVSFYNNEISEKSEIFDDQFSVERPDGSNFTLKIRSTKLEDSAMYFCASPSGANTGELFFGEGSRLTVL.

V usage is TRBV6-2 or TRBV6-3 and J usage is TRBJ2-2; the D is unclear. The germline gives CDR1 MNHEY, CDR2 SVGEGT. This CDR3 has 14 residues. With 2 bases removed from V and 7 bases from J, the gap between germline ends came to 11 bases. The CDR3 protein is CASSYGPGGGELFF. Written as DNA, the CDR3 is TGTGCCAGCAGTTACGGACCGGGCGGCGGGGAGCTGTTTTTT.

V gene TRBV6-2 or TRBV6-3 combines with J gene TRBJ2-1; tentative D call: TRBD2 (5 bases). V lost 10 bases to trimming and J lost 7 bases, with 11 bases between them. Germline CDR1 MNHEY, CDR2 SVGEGT. This CDR3 is 11 amino acids long. The CDR3 loop reads CATEGLNEQFF. The DNA of the CDR3 is TGTGCCACCGAAGGACTTAATGAGCAGTTCTTC.

This clonotype showed up just a few times. This chain connects TRBV15 to TRBJ2-1; D is possibly TRBD1 or TRBD2 (5 bases each). The CDR3 loop spans 13 amino acids. Trimming stripped 5 bases from V and 7 bases from J, with 12 bases between. Germline V gene sequence: CDR1 LNHNV, CDR2 YYDKDF (reference sequence). CDR3 sequence (DNA): TGTGCCACCAGCTCAGGGAGTCGGAATGAGCAGTTCTTC. It translates to CATSSGSRNEQFF.

This clonotype has a handful of counts. The chain uses TRBV11-1 and TRBJ2-2; 14 bases align to TRBD2. Germline CDR1 is SGHAT and CDR2 is FQDESV (reference sequence). V lost 8 bases, J lost 4 bases, and 18 bases stayed unmatched. CDR3 length: 20 amino acids. The CDR3 loop reads CASLPRMGLAGEVTTGELFF. The CDR3 coding sequence is TGTGCCAGCCTGCCCCGGATGGGACTAGCGGGAGAGGTTACCACCGGGGAGCTGTTTTTT.

This chain uses TRBV6-2 or TRBV6-3 with TRBJ2-1; TRBD1 might be the D (6 bases). Germline-derived CDR1 and CDR2 are MNHEY and SVGEGT. V was cut by 6 bases and J by 8 bases, with 20 bases left in between. The CDR3 has 15 amino acids. CDR3 protein: CASRRGSFSVDEQFF. CDR3 nucleotides: TGTGCCAGCAGGAGGGGGTCCTTTAGTGTAGATGAGCAGTTCTTC.

The V gene is TRBV12-3 or TRBV12-4, the J gene TRBJ2-7; maybe TRBD2 (6 bases). Trimming took 3 bases from V and 3 from J, leaving 12 bases between them. The CDR3 spans 14 residues. The CDR3 DNA sequence: TGTGCCAGCAGTTTTGGAGGGGAAAACTACGAGCAGTACTTC. This translates into CASSFGGENYEQYF.

This chain joins TRBV7-8 and TRBJ2-1, with 11 bases fitting TRBD2. CDR3 length equals 18 residues. Germline-derived CDR1 and CDR2 are SGHVS and FQNEAQ. V lost 5 bases and J lost 3; bases outside the gene matches: 12. For the CDR3, the DNA is TGTGCCAGCAGCCCCAGGGTGGGGCTAGCGGGGGGCTACAATGAGCAGTTCTTC. This gives the protein CASSPRVGLAGGYNEQFF. Combining the CDR3 with reference TRBV7-8 and TRBJ2-1 gives the whole variable domain GAGVSQSPRYKVAKRGQDVALRCDPISGHVSLFWYQQALGQGPEFLTYFQNEAQLDKSGLPSDRFFAERPEGSVSTLKIQRTQQEDSAVYLCASSPRVGLAGGYNEQFFGPGTRLTVL.

Many counts were recorded for this clonotype. V usage is TRBV7-8 and J usage is TRBJ2-7; TRBD1 aligns across 8 bases. This CDR3 has 16 residues. V lost 0 bases and J lost 4; bases outside the gene matches: 8. Germline lookup yields CDR1 SGHVS and CDR2 FQNEAQ. CDR3 sequence (DNA): TGTGCCAGCAGCTTAGCGAGGACAGGGACCCCTTACGAGCAGTACTTC. As protein: CASSLARTGTPYEQYF. Variable domain in full (rest from reference TRBV7-8 and TRBJ2-7): GAGVSQSPRYKVAKRGQDVALRCDPISGHVSLFWYQQALGQGPEFLTYFQNEAQLDKSGLPSDRFFAERPEGSVSTLKIQRTQQEDSAVYLCASSLARTGTPYEQYFGPGTRLTVT.

This chain connects TRBV29-1 to TRBJ2-7; no clear D gene. The CDR3 sequence is 12 residues long. The germline V gene has CDR1 SQVTM and CDR2 ANQGSEA. Trimming stripped 6 bases from V and 0 bases from J, with 9 bases between. CDR3 sequence: CSVGMNSYEQYF. CDR3 sequence (DNA): TGCAGCGTAGGGATGAACTCCTACGAGCAGTACTTC.

V and J are TRBV12-3 or TRBV12-4 and TRBJ2-1, with no clear D. The V gene lost 4 bases and the J gene lost 9 bases, with 7 bases spanning the gap. The CDR3 loop spans 11 amino acids. CDR3 in amino acids: CASSSPSEQFF. The CDR3, as DNA: TGTGCCAGCAGTTCCCCGTCTGAGCAGTTCTTC.

This clonotype has a handful of counts. The rearrangement joins TRBV27 to TRBJ2-7; D call uncertain. The V gene lost 2 bases and the J gene lost 3 bases, with 14 bases spanning the gap. Per the germline V gene, CDR1 is MNHEY and CDR2 is SMNVEV (reference sequence). The CDR3 is 15 residues long. Written as DNA, the CDR3 is TGTGCCAGCAGTTTAAGTCCAGATCCCTACTACGAGCAGTACTTC. Its translation is CASSLSPDPYYEQYF.

For this clonotype: The junction departs from the called germline gene at one end, perhaps through a read error. The chain recombines TRBV6-6 with TRBJ2-1; D unresolved. CDR1 is MNHNY, CDR2 SVGAGI, per germline (reference sequence). The CDR3 covers 12 residues. This chain's CDR3 is CASSYGPTEQFF. The CDR3 DNA reads TGTGCAAGCAGTTATGGGCCTACCGAGCAGTTCTTC.

Only a few counts were recorded for this clonotype. The chain employs TRBV5-1 and TRBJ2-1; no clear D. Germline V gene data show CDR1 as SGHRS and CDR2 as YFSETQ. The CDR3 sequence is 14 residues long. V was cut by 1 base and J by 4 bases, with 9 bases left in between. The CDR3 nucleotides are TGCGCCAGCAGCTTGAGGGCTGGGTACAATGAGCAGTTCTTC. Protein product: CASSLRAGYNEQFF.

This chain connects TRBV7-2 to TRBJ2-3; weak D call: TRBD1 (6 bases). Between the trimmed V and J ends, which lost 6 bases and 0 bases, there was a span of 16 bases. Germline CDR1 is SGHTA and CDR2 is FQGNSA. The CDR3 is 16 amino acids. The CDR3 protein is CASSPSGGLSTDTQYF. CDR3 in DNA: TGTGCCAGCAGTCCCTCTGGGGGCCTTAGCACAGATACGCAGTATTTT.

This rearrangement joins TRBV9 to TRBJ2-2; D is unclear. The CDR3 sequence is 15 residues long. V dropped 0 bases and J dropped 4 bases, with 10 bases sitting between them. CDR1 and CDR2 (germline): SGDLS, YYNGEE. The CDR3 loop is CASSVEPDTTGELFF. CDR3 nucleotides: TGTGCCAGCAGCGTAGAGCCCGACACCACCGGGGAGCTGTTTTTT.

This chain connects TRBV12-3 or TRBV12-4 to TRBJ2-1; D remains unclear. The CDR3 runs 12 residues. V shed 6 bases and J shed 10 bases, with 13 bases lying between them. The CDR3 here is CASRPASGEQFF. CDR3 bases: TGTGCCAGCAGGCCCGCTAGTGGGGAGCAGTTCTTC.

This clonotype has more than one count but fewer than ten. V is TRBV10-2 and J is TRBJ2-5; TRBD1 matches 7 bases. Losses at the gene ends were 6 bases for V and 2 bases for J; bases not matched to a gene: 12. Germline V gene data show CDR1 as WSHSY and CDR2 as SAAADI. The CDR3 runs 16 residues. The DNA of the CDR3 is TGCGCCAGCAGGGGGATACCGGGACAGCTACAAGAGACCCAGTACTTC. It encodes CASRGIPGQLQETQYF.

This clonotype was found a few times. V and J are TRBV9 and TRBJ2-3; 8 bases line up with TRBD2. The V gene's germline CDR1 is SGDLS and CDR2 YYNGEE. This CDR3 comprises 14 residues. With 0 bases clipped from V and 5 bases from J, the junction kept 2 bases outside the gene matches. This CDR3 reads CASSVELAGDTQYF. The CDR3, as DNA: TGTGCCAGCAGCGTAGAGCTAGCGGGAGATACGCAGTATTTT.

In this sample, this clonotype turned up a few times. The rearrangement links TRBV6-2 or TRBV6-3 to TRBJ2-1; D possibly corresponds to TRBD1 (6 bases). CDR1 and CDR2 from the germline V gene are MNHEY and SVGEGT. This CDR3 spans 15 amino acids. V lost 7 bases and J 11 bases, leaving 24 bases between the germline ends. CDR3 in amino acids: CASIQRQETQPKQFF. CDR3 DNA sequence: TGTGCCAGCATCCAAAGACAGGAAACTCAACCTAAGCAGTTCTTC.

This clonotype has a handful of counts. This rearrangement joins TRBV7-9 to TRBJ2-5, with 9 bases lining up with TRBD2. CDR1 and CDR2 (germline): SEHNR, FQNEAQ (reference sequence). The CDR3 is made up of 15 amino acids. J lost 4 bases, V lost 6 bases, and 9 bases had no gene match. The CDR3 region is CASSPGLATGETQYF. Written as DNA, the CDR3 is TGTGCCAGCAGTCCAGGACTAGCGACTGGAGAGACCCAGTACTTC.

This clonotype is a singleton in its sample. The chain links TRBV7-9 to TRBJ2-5; 13 bases are a match to TRBD2. Germline assignment: CDR1 SEHNR and CDR2 FQNEAQ (reference sequence). This CDR3 has 16 amino acids. Germline trimming cut 4 bases from V and 4 bases from J; bases unmatched to any gene: 6. In DNA form, the CDR3 reads TGTGCCAGCAGCTCAAAGACTAGCGGGGGGCGAGAGACCCAGTACTTC. As protein: CASSSKTSGGRETQYF.

The chain combines TRBV7-9 with TRBJ1-2; 10 bases agree with TRBD1. Per the germline V gene, CDR1 is SEHNR and CDR2 is FQNEAQ (reference sequence). The CDR3 runs 14 residues. V lost 8 bases, J lost 6 bases, and 9 bases stayed unmatched. DNA for the CDR3: TGTGCCAGCGACGAGAGAGGGACAGGGGATGGCTACACCTTC. This gives the protein CASDERGTGDGYTF. The full variable domain, rest sourced from reference TRBV7-9 and TRBJ1-2, is DTGVSQNPRHKITKRGQNVTFRCDPISEHNRLYWYRQTLGQGPEFLTYFQNEAQLEKSRLLSDRFSAERPKGSFSTLEIQRTEQGDSAMYLCASDERGTGDGYTFGSGTRLTVV.

This clonotype turned up a few times. The chain recombines TRBV9 with TRBJ1-6; TRBD1 aligns across 7 bases. V shed 5 bases and J 5 bases; nucleotides not matched to a gene: 7. The CDR3 length is 15 residues. Germline V gene sequence: CDR1 SGDLS, CDR2 YYNGEE. The CDR3: CASSVTGANNSPLHF. CDR3 sequence (DNA): TGTGCCAGCAGTGTAACAGGGGCGAATAATTCACCCCTCCACTTT.

This rearrangement joins TRBV4-3 to TRBJ1-1; D ambiguous. This CDR3 region has 15 residues. CDR1 and CDR2 from the germline V gene are LGHNA and YSLEER. V gave up 0 bases and J gave up 14 bases, with 22 bases separating them. The CDR3 DNA sequence: TGCGCCAGCAGCCAAGATTCGATGTCACCGGAGGTTGGCTTCTTT. Amino acid sequence: CASSQDSMSPEVGFF.

This chain joins TRBV7-6 and TRBJ2-7; D unclear. The ends were cut back, 4 bases at V and 3 bases at J, with 10 bases in the middle. The CDR3 extends over 13 amino acids. Germline-derived CDR1 and CDR2 are SGHVS and FNYEAQ. CDR3 in amino acids: CASSSSLGYEQYF. The CDR3 DNA is TGTGCCAGCAGCTCGTCATTAGGCTACGAGCAGTACTTC.

This clonotype was detected ten times or more. V gene TRBV12-3 or TRBV12-4 combines with J gene TRBJ2-1; 10 bases align to TRBD2. CDR3 length: 16 amino acids. With 5 bases clipped from V and 6 bases from J, the junction kept 10 bases outside the gene matches. The CDR3 DNA sequence: TGTGCCAGCAGTCCCCCGGGGACTAGCGCCTTCAATGAGCAGTTCTTC. Its protein product is CASSPPGTSAFNEQFF.